These 7 T cell receptor beta chains were all obtained from the same sample, sequenced in a study of T-cell reconstitution after alpha-beta-depleted transplantation in children. Preparation of the TCRbeta library involved a method that used unique molecular identifiers. TCRdb analysed the PCR reads with MiXCR anew, one entry per CDR3 protein. The sample lists about 260,000 distinct CDR3 sequences; around 7.5% were seen once. Sequencing was performed on PBMCs, mostly from graft donor cells, taken 180 days after TCRalphabeta/CD19-depleted stem cell transplant. Source of these receptors: a male patient under 18 who had a stem cell transplant for acute lymphoblastic leukemia, so the T cells may come from the graft donor.

This clonotype appeared many times. V gene TRBV7-2 combines with J gene TRBJ2-7; 7 bases fit TRBD2. Germline values: CDR1 SGHTA, CDR2 FQGNSA. With 3 bases clipped from V and 4 bases from J, the junction kept 6 bases outside the gene matches. The CDR3 extends over 14 amino acids. In nucleotides, the CDR3 is TGTGCCAGCAGCTTCAAGCGGGGTGATTACGAGCAGTACTTC. Protein product: CASSFKRGDYEQYF.

This clonotype appeared many times. The J gene is TRBJ1-5, the V gene TRBV18, with D hard to call. The V gene lost 6 bases and the J gene lost 5 bases, with 17 bases spanning the gap. Germline CDR1 reads KGHSH; CDR2 reads LQKENI. There are 15 residues in the CDR3. Here the CDR3 reads CASSQDLSLYQPQHF. CDR3 in DNA: TGTGCCAGCTCCCAAGATCTCAGTCTATATCAGCCCCAGCATTTT.

There are many counts of this clonotype. The genes are TRBV9 and TRBJ2-1; D ambiguous. V dropped 0 bases and J dropped 8 bases, with 12 bases sitting between them. This CDR3 spans 14 amino acids. Germline-derived CDR1 and CDR2 are SGDLS and YYNGEE. The CDR3 protein is CASSVEGLQDEQFF. In DNA, the CDR3 is TGTGCCAGCAGCGTAGAGGGCCTCCAGGATGAGCAGTTCTTC. Full variable domain (remainder filled in from reference TRBV9 and TRBJ2-1): DSGVTQTPKHLITATGQRVTLRCSPRSGDLSVYWYQQSLDQGLQFLIQYYNGEERAKGNILERFSAQQFPDLHSELNLSSLELGDSALYFCASSVEGLQDEQFFGPGTRLTVL.

This clonotype has ten or more counts. The chain employs TRBV29-1 and TRBJ2-1; 8 bases map to TRBD2. V lost 4 bases and J lost 7; bases outside the gene matches: 9. This CDR3 has 14 amino acids. Per germline, CDR1 SQVTM and CDR2 ANQGSEA. CDR3 DNA: TGCAGCGTTGCGGCTAGCTCGGGGGGGAATGAGCAGTTCTTC. Translated, it gives CSVAASSGGNEQFF.

This clonotype was seen a handful of times. V usage is TRBV7-3 and J usage is TRBJ2-7; perhaps TRBD2 as D (5 bases). Trimming pared 8 bases from V and 7 bases from J, leaving 15 bases between. The length of the CDR3 is 12 residues. Germline V gene sequence: CDR1 SGHTA, CDR2 FQGTGA. The CDR3 loop is CASPGSGWEQYF. As DNA, the CDR3 is TGTGCCAGCCCGGGGTCCGGGTGGGAGCAGTACTTC.

This clonotype has a count of ten or more. V gene TRBV7-2 combines with J gene TRBJ2-5; D remains ambiguous. Between the trimmed V and J ends, which lost 5 bases and 0 bases, there was a span of 4 bases. Per germline, CDR1 SGHTA and CDR2 FQGNSA. The CDR3 runs to 12 residues. The CDR3 DNA reads TGTGCCAGCAGCAGGTACCAAGAGACCCAGTACTTC. Its protein is CASSRYQETQYF.

At least ten counts were recorded for this clonotype. The rearrangement uses TRBV12-3 or TRBV12-4 and TRBJ2-3, with 9 bases fitting TRBD2. The ends lost 3 bases at V and 1 base at J; junction bases unmatched: 5. This CDR3 is 16 amino acids long. The CDR3, as DNA: TGTGCCAGCAGTTTGAGCGGGAGGAGGGGCACAGATACGCAGTATTTT. This translates into CASSLSGRRGTDTQYF.